What follows are 27 T cell receptor beta chains derived from one specimen sequenced in a study of T-cell reconstitution after alpha-beta-depleted transplantation in children. Study findings and constraints: One year after transplant, T-cell counts and diversity came mostly from newly produced T cells.

For TCRbeta, the library was prepared with unique molecular identifiers. TCRdb called the PCR reads again in MiXCR, with one record for every CDR3 protein. The top ten clones hold approximately 9.6% of a sample with a few hundred thousand distinct CDR3 sequences, roughly 8.2% of them seen once. These receptors lack a known antigen. This material consisted of peripheral blood, taken 360 days after TCRalphabeta/CD19-depleted stem cell transplant. The receptor set was obtained from a female patient aged 2-15 years who had a stem cell transplant for Fanconi anemia, so the T cells may come from the graft donor.

This chain uses TRBV6-2 or TRBV6-3 with TRBJ2-4; no reliable D call. The CDR3 contains 15 residues. The germline V gene has CDR1 MNHEY and CDR2 SVGEGT. Trimming removed 6 bases at V and 0 bases at J, with 12 bases between. As DNA, the CDR3 is TGTGCCAGCAGCCGGTCCGTCCGAGCCAAAAACATTCAGTACTTC. This gives the protein CASSRSVRAKNIQYF.

This clonotype has at least ten counts. The chain is built from TRBV4-3 and TRBJ1-1; D is unresolved. Trimming took 4 bases from V and 6 from J, leaving 15 bases between them. CDR3 length: 14 amino acids. Germline-derived CDR1 and CDR2 are LGHNA and YSLEER. The chain's CDR3 is CASSPWYSVAEAFF. For the CDR3, the DNA is TGCGCCAGCAGCCCGTGGTACTCCGTCGCTGAAGCTTTCTTT.

This clonotype was picked up many times. The chain recombines TRBV28 with TRBJ2-3, with 7 bases aligning to TRBD1. The CDR3 contains 14 residues. V lost 7 bases and J lost 4; bases outside the gene matches: 8. The germline gives CDR1 MDHEN, CDR2 SYDVKM. CDR3 loop: CASTIHQGADTQYF. CDR3 coding DNA: TGTGCCAGCACCATACACCAGGGGGCAGATACGCAGTATTTT.

In its sample, this clonotype was seen many times. Written as DNA, the CDR3 is TGTGCCAGCAGTCCGCCTGGGGGCATTGGTACGCAGTATTTT. The encoded protein is CASSPPGGIGTQYF. The V gene is TRBV27, the J gene TRBJ2-3, with a weak D call TRBD1 (6 bases). This CDR3 spans 14 amino acids. CDR1 MNHEY and CDR2 SMNVEV come from the germline V gene (reference sequence). V was clipped by 5 bases and J by 8 bases, with 17 bases between them.

This clonotype was found many times. The rearrangement joins TRBV20-1 to TRBJ2-5; 8 bases are shared with TRBD2. The CDR3 is 14 residues long. J lost 4 bases, V lost 0 bases, and 4 bases had no gene match. Germline CDR1 reads DFQATT; CDR2 reads SNEGSKA (reference sequence). The CDR3 reads CSARESGGVETQYF. The CDR3, as DNA: TGCAGTGCTAGAGAGTCCGGGGGGGTAGAGACCCAGTACTTC.

This clonotype was found many times. The chain has TRBV28 and TRBJ1-1; possibly TRBD1 for D (5 bases). With 8 bases removed from V and 0 bases from J, the gap between germline ends came to 13 bases. Looked up from germline, CDR1 is MDHEN and CDR2 is SYDVKM. The CDR3 covers 14 residues. CDR3 loop: CASLSWGMNTEAFF. CDR3 DNA sequence: TGTGCCAGCTTGAGTTGGGGGATGAACACTGAAGCTTTCTTT.

In its sample, this clonotype was seen many times. This chain connects TRBV29-1 to TRBJ1-1, with no clear D. This CDR3 is built from 13 residues. Trimming stripped 8 bases from V and 7 bases from J, with 20 bases between. CDR1 and CDR2 (germline): SQVTM, ANQGSEA. In nucleotides, the CDR3 is TGCAGCAGTCGCGAGACCCGATCGTATGAAGCTTTCTTT. Translated, it gives CSSRETRSYEAFF.

The rearrangement links TRBV15 to TRBJ2-5, with TRBD1 as a possible D gene (6 bases). This CDR3 comprises 14 residues. Trimming stripped 0 bases from V and 1 base from J, with 6 bases between. Germline-derived CDR1 and CDR2 are LNHNV and YYDKDF (reference sequence). The CDR3: CATSRDRGQETQYF. The CDR3 coding sequence is TGTGCCACCAGCAGAGACAGGGGCCAAGAGACCCAGTACTTC.

This clonotype was found many times. The genes are TRBV9 and TRBJ1-6, with 9 bases aligning to TRBD1. Germline lookup yields CDR1 SGDLS and CDR2 YYNGEE. V was pared by 3 bases and J by 8 bases, with 9 bases of the junction left unmatched. The CDR3 runs 16 residues. The CDR3 DNA reads as TGTGCCAGCAGCGCCCGAACACAGGGGGCCTATTCACCCCTCCACTTT. This gives the protein CASSARTQGAYSPLHF.

Many counts were recorded for this clonotype. The genes are TRBV5-1 and TRBJ2-5; maybe TRBD2 (5 bases). The V end lost 2 bases, the J end lost 5 bases, and 10 bases lay between the germline ends. Germline-derived CDR1 and CDR2 are SGHRS and YFSETQ. This CDR3 is 13 amino acids long. CDR3 residues: CASSFEGLETQYF. The CDR3 DNA sequence: TGCGCCAGCAGCTTCGAGGGTTTGGAGACCCAGTACTTC. The whole variable domain, filled in from reference TRBV5-1 and TRBJ2-5, reads KAGVTQTPRYLIKTRGQQVTLSCSPISGHRSVSWYQQTPGQGLQFLFEYFSETQRNKGNFPGRFSGRQFSNSRSEMNVSTLELGDSALYLCASSFEGLETQYFGPGTRLLVL.

This clonotype was observed a handful of times. The J gene is TRBJ2-5, the V gene TRBV5-1, with TRBD2 identical over 8 bases. With V trimmed by 7 bases and J by 3 bases, 17 bases remained unmatched. This CDR3 has 17 amino acids. Germline CDR1 reads SGHRS; CDR2 reads YFSETQ. The CDR3 region has the DNA TGCGCCAGCGCCTACCCCCCCCAGCGGGGGAACGAAGAGACCCAGTACTTC. Residues: CASAYPPQRGNEETQYF.

This clonotype was counted at least ten times. The chain employs TRBV5-1 and TRBJ2-7; maybe TRBD1 (5 bases). V was cut by 1 base and J by 6 bases, with 8 bases left in between. The CDR3 contains 12 residues. In germline, CDR1 is SGHRS, CDR2 YFSETQ. CDR3 protein: CASSLSGLEQYF. CDR3 in DNA: TGCGCCAGCAGCTTGTCAGGGCTCGAGCAGTACTTC.

V is TRBV7-9 and J is TRBJ2-2; possibly TRBD1 or TRBD2 for D (5 bases each). Trimming took 0 bases from V and 0 from J, leaving 11 bases between them. Germline loops: CDR1 SEHNR, CDR2 FQNEAQ (reference sequence). This CDR3 contains 17 residues. As DNA, the CDR3 is TGTGCCAGCAGCTTAGCGCTTGGGACCGCGAACACCGGGGAGCTGTTTTTT. It specifies CASSLALGTANTGELFF.

V is TRBV7-2 and J is TRBJ2-5; no reliable D call. The CDR3 runs to 14 residues. From germline, CDR1 is SGHTA and CDR2 FQGNSA. V lost 5 bases to trimming and J lost 3 bases, with 13 bases between them. The CDR3 DNA reads as TGTGCCAGCAGCCCCATTGCTTTCGAAGAGACCCAGTACTTC. Translation: CASSPIAFEETQYF.

This clonotype occurred many times. The V gene is TRBV3-1, the J gene TRBJ2-2; 11 nucleotides agree with TRBD1. The length of the CDR3 is 14 residues. V was clipped by 8 bases and J by 5 bases; unmatched bases: 4. Per the germline V gene, CDR1 is LGHDT and CDR2 is YNNKEL (reference sequence). The CDR3 nucleotides read TGTGCCAGCTTGGGACAGGGGGTAACCGGGGAGCTGTTTTTT. Its protein product is CASLGQGVTGELFF.

The chain links TRBV9 to TRBJ2-3; the match to TRBD2 covers 15 bases. In germline, CDR1 is SGDLS, CDR2 YYNGEE. V dropped 0 bases and J dropped 6; count of bases not matched to a gene: 2. The CDR3 is made up of 16 amino acids. The CDR3 sequence is CASSVGTSGGVDTQYF. The CDR3 nucleotides are TGTGCCAGCAGCGTAGGGACTAGCGGGGGGGTTGATACGCAGTATTTT.

This clonotype was recorded at least ten times. The V gene is TRBV7-9, the J gene TRBJ1-2; 8 bases are shared with TRBD1. This CDR3 comprises 15 residues. J gave up 8 bases and V 3 bases, and 11 bases lay outside the gene matches. Germline V gene sequence: CDR1 SEHNR, CDR2 FQNEAQ (reference sequence). The CDR3 coding sequence is TGTGCCAGCAGCTTCTCAGGGGGCTTGGGAAAAGGCTACACCTTC. Translating it yields CASSFSGGLGKGYTF.

This clonotype has at least ten counts. J is TRBJ2-1 and V is TRBV3-1, with 8 bases lining up with TRBD1. The V gene end was trimmed by 5 bases and the J gene end by 3 bases; junction bases not matched to a gene: 6. Per germline, CDR1 LGHDT and CDR2 YNNKEL (reference sequence). CDR3 size: 15 residues. The CDR3 nucleotides are TGTGCCAGCAGCGTCGGACAGGGATACTACAATGAGCAGTTCTTC. This gives the protein CASSVGQGYYNEQFF.

In this sample, this clonotype turned up many times. Here the CDR3 DNA reads TGTGCCAGCAGCGTAGAAGTAGCGCGATACAATGAGCAGTTCTTC. Its translation is CASSVEVARYNEQFF. The rearrangement links TRBV9 to TRBJ2-1; D may be TRBD2 (5 bases). Looked up from germline, CDR1 is SGDLS and CDR2 is YYNGEE. CDR3 length equals 15 residues. The V end lost 0 bases, the J end lost 4 bases, and 11 bases lay between the germline ends.

This clonotype was seen a handful of times. J is TRBJ2-3 and V is TRBV3-1; perhaps TRBD2 as D (6 bases). Germline V CDR1 and CDR2: LGHDT, YNNKEL (reference sequence). The CDR3 has 16 residues. The V end lost 4 bases, the J end lost 0 bases, and 14 bases lay between the germline ends. The CDR3 region is CASSRLGGVSTDTQYF. The CDR3 DNA follows: TGTGCCAGCAGCCGCCTTGGAGGGGTCAGCACAGATACGCAGTATTTT.

At least ten counts were recorded for this clonotype. This rearrangement joins TRBV25-1 to TRBJ2-2; D assignment may be TRBD1 or TRBD2 (5 bases each). V shed 1 base and J shed 5 bases, with 5 bases lying between them. CDR3 length equals 13 residues. The germline V gene encodes CDR1 MGHDK and CDR2 SYGVNS. As DNA, the CDR3 is TGTGCCAGCAGTGAATGGGGGACCGGGGAGCTGTTTTTT. Translating it yields CASSEWGTGELFF.

This clonotype was picked up a small number of times. The chain employs TRBV6-5 and TRBJ1-2, with D tentatively TRBD1 (5 bases). This CDR3 comprises 12 residues. CDR1 MNHEY and CDR2 SVGAGI come from the germline V gene. Trimming left V 7 bases short and J 6 bases short, with 12 bases between. CDR3 loop: CASMSGINGYTF. The CDR3 region has the DNA TGTGCCAGCATGTCAGGGATTAATGGCTACACCTTC.

The sample holds many counts of this clonotype. V is TRBV21-1 and J is TRBJ2-7; the table's TRBD1 call for D was not verified on the DNA. TRBV21-1 counts as a pseudogene. The CDR3 is 19 residues long. The CDR3 DNA reads as TGTGCCAGCAGCAATGGGGGCCACCTACAGGGGGCGGATAGCTACGAGCAGTACTTC. The encoded protein is CASSNGGHLQGADSYEQYF.

This clonotype was recorded at least ten times. This chain links TRBV29-1 with TRBJ2-5, with TRBD2 identical over 9 bases. CDR3 length equals 13 residues. Trimming cost V 5 bases and J 4 bases; bases outside gene matches: 5. Germline V gene sequence: CDR1 SQVTM, CDR2 ANQGSEA. CDR3 in amino acids: CSVTGTSIETQYF. CDR3 nucleotides: TGCAGCGTTACCGGGACTAGCATAGAGACCCAGTACTTC.

The rearrangement links TRBV12-3 or TRBV12-4 to TRBJ1-2, with a tentative D call TRBD1 (6 bases). The V end was cut by 3 bases, the J end by 1 base, with 18 bases between. CDR3 size: 17 residues. CDR3 loop: CASSLSPRDNYNYGYTF. In nucleotides, the CDR3 is TGTGCCAGCAGTTTGAGCCCGCGGGACAACTATAACTATGGCTACACCTTC.

This clonotype has ten or more counts. The V and J genes are TRBV12-3 or TRBV12-4 and TRBJ2-5, with TRBD1 as a possible D gene (5 bases). The germline V and J ends were trimmed by 9 bases and 0 bases, with 17 bases remaining between them. The CDR3 has 15 residues. The DNA of the CDR3 is TGTGCCAGACACAGGATAACTAAGTACCAAGAGACCCAGTACTTC. It yields the protein CARHRITKYQETQYF.

This chain links TRBV5-6 with TRBJ2-1, with 8 bases that match TRBD1. J was trimmed by 5 bases and V by 1 base; bases with no gene match: 11. Germline lookup yields CDR1 SGHDT and CDR2 YYEEEE. This CDR3 spans 17 amino acids. The CDR3 loop reads CASSLLSGTGTDNEQFF. In DNA, the CDR3 is TGTGCCAGCAGCTTGCTATCCGGGACAGGCACTGACAATGAGCAGTTCTTC.